Listed below are T cell receptor beta chains from one sample, sequenced in a study of cytomegalovirus exposure and HLA in healthy donors. TCRdb keeps only in-frame clones here, not all; method: immunoSEQ multiplex PCR. This sample has under 95,000 clones; 80% occur once, and the top ten carry about 1.1%. Sequenced: PBMCs. The origin of the receptors is a male donor in good health and CMV-seronegative. Each CDR3 is given with its conserved first and last residue. A D gene is named only where the DNA matches it firmly. Clone size is given for some rows only: seen once, a few or many times, or a class if the clone is expanded.

TRBJ2-1	-	TRBV28	-	CASSLSAVGSYNEQFF	TGTGCCAGCAGTTTGTCCGCGGTGGGCTCCTACAATGAGCAGTTCTTC
TRBJ1-5	-	TRBV18	-	CASSPSGGQVQPQHF	TGTGCCAGCTCACCTAGTGGGGGCCAGGTTCAGCCCCAGCATTTT
TRBJ1-1	-	TRBV7-9	TRBD1	CASSSTGTGKEAFF	TGTGCCAGCAGTTCAACCGGGACAGGGAAAGAAGCTTTCTTT
TRBJ2-7	-	TRBV19	-	CASSPMSGTYEQYF	TGTGCCAGTAGTCCTATGTCAGGAACCTACGAGCAGTACTTC
TRBJ1-2	-	TRBV14	TRBD1	CASSQTGGNYGYTF	TGTGCCAGCAGCCAAACAGGGGGGAACTATGGCTACACCTTC
TRBJ2-3	-	TRBV4-2	-	CASSHRGSDTDTQYF	TGTGCCAGCAGCCACAGGGGAAGCGACACAGATACGCAGTATTTT
TRBJ2-3	few	TRBV11-2	-	CASSLAGVAADTQYF	TGTGCCAGCAGCTTAGCGGGAGTCGCGGCAGATACGCAGTATTTT
TRBJ1-2	-	TRBV5-4	-	CASSLQGRANYGYTF	TGTGCCAGCAGCTTGCAGGGGCGGGCTAACTATGGCTACACCTTC
TRBJ2-5	once	TRBV7-8	TRBD2	CASSLVQTGGAVQETQYF	TGTGCCAGCAGCTTAGTTCAAACCGGGGGGGCCGTACAAGAGACCCAGTACTTC
TRBJ2-3	-	TRBV27	TRBD1	CASSSPGQGTDTQYF	TGTGCCAGCAGTTCCCCGGGACAGGGCACAGATACGCAGTATTTT
TRBJ1-3	few	TRBV9	-	CASTMGLGFGNTIYF	TGTGCCAGCACGATGGGGCTTGGTTTTGGAAACACCATATATTTT
TRBJ2-7	once	TRBV6-1	-	CASSDTGDISYEQYF	TGTGCCAGCAGTGATACCGGGGACATCTCCTACGAGCAGTACTTC